These 32 T cell receptor beta chains originate from one sample sequenced in a study of monozygotic twins with inflammatory bowel disease. Reanalyzing the 5' RACE reads, TCRdb keeps one entry per CDR3 protein, without DNA. Its clone listing holds over 350,000 distinct CDR3 sequences. Sequencing was carried out using blood. Every receptor here comes from a human donor with ulcerative colitis or Crohn's disease, or a healthy co-twin of an affected twin (not recorded which).

V gene TRBV12-3 or TRBV12-4 combines with J gene TRBJ1-1; TCRdb outputs TRBD1, but without DNA this stays unchecked. The CDR3 runs 12 residues. This CDR3 reads CASSPRTAEAFF.

The genes are TRBV20-1 and TRBJ2-2; TCRdb returns TRBD1, unconfirmable since there is no DNA. Germline values: CDR1 DFQATT, CDR2 SNEGSKA (reference sequence). This CDR3 spans 13 amino acids. This CDR3 reads CSAGTYNTGELFF.

V usage is TRBV12-3 or TRBV12-4 and J usage is TRBJ1-6. The CDR3 sequence is 12 residues long. The CDR3 here is CASSFPSSPLHF.

The chain carries TRBV28 and TRBJ1-4; TCRdb reports TRBD1, a call that lacks DNA to check it against. Looked up from germline, CDR1 is MDHEN and CDR2 is SYDVKM. The CDR3 runs 14 residues. CDR3 sequence reads: CASSLDRGYEKLFF.

The chain uses TRBV11-2 and TRBJ2-3; TCRdb returns TRBD1, unconfirmable since there is no DNA. The length of the CDR3 is 15 residues. Germline V lookup: CDR1 SGHAT, CDR2 FQNNGV. The CDR3 is CASSVSGGVTDTQYF.

The chain recombines TRBV19 with TRBJ1-1. Looked up from germline, CDR1 is LNHDA and CDR2 is SQIVND (reference sequence). The CDR3 is 13 amino acids. CDR3 region: CASSIVMNTEAFF.

The chain has TRBV6-2 or TRBV6-3 and TRBJ2-7; without DNA, the TCRdb call of TRBD1 cannot be checked. There are 15 residues in the CDR3. CDR1 is MNHEY, CDR2 SVGEGT, per germline. The CDR3 loop reads CASSYPVGESYEQYF.

This chain's CDR3 is CASSGGFGEKLFF. The rearrangement links TRBV2 to TRBJ1-4; TCRdb outputs TRBD1, but without DNA this stays unchecked. Germline V gene sequence: CDR1 SNHLY, CDR2 FYNNEI. The CDR3 runs 13 residues.

The chain combines TRBV12-3 or TRBV12-4 with TRBJ2-5; TCRdb's D call of TRBD2 is untestable without DNA. This CDR3 region has 16 residues. CDR3: CASSFSASGGGETQYF.

The chain joins TRBV7-2 to TRBJ1-1; without DNA, the TCRdb call of TRBD1 cannot be checked. Germline CDR1 SGHTA, CDR2 FQGNSA. The CDR3 loop spans 14 amino acids. The CDR3 region is CASTMTGLNTEAFF.

This chain connects TRBV7-2 to TRBJ1-1; the D call from TCRdb, TRBD1, cannot be confirmed without DNA. The CDR3 spans 16 residues. Germline V gives CDR1 SGHTA, CDR2 FQGNSA. This chain's CDR3 is CASSIKPGSGGTEAFF.

The CDR3 protein is CASSPRREGPQHF. The chain links TRBV4-3 to TRBJ1-5. This CDR3 region has 13 residues. Germline lookup yields CDR1 LGHNA and CDR2 YSLEER.

The chain employs TRBV5-1 and TRBJ1-1; the TRBD1 assignment by TCRdb is unverifiable without DNA. In germline, CDR1 is SGHRS, CDR2 YFSETQ. The CDR3 totals 15 residues. Here the CDR3 reads CASSLGAGANTEAFF.

J is TRBJ2-2 and V is TRBV28; checking the TCRdb D call of TRBD2 is not possible without DNA. Germline loops: CDR1 MDHEN, CDR2 SYDVKM. This CDR3 is built from 16 residues. CDR3 residues: CASRSTSGGRPGELFF.

The V gene is TRBV5-5, the J gene TRBJ2-2; TCRdb proposes TRBD1, but this gene call is untestable without DNA. The CDR3 is 16 residues long. Germline V gene data show CDR1 as SGHKS and CDR2 as YYEKEE (reference sequence). The CDR3 loop is CASSYGGRGGTGELFF.

CDR3 protein: CASREALAGLTYEQYF. The V gene is TRBV5-1, the J gene TRBJ2-7; TCRdb picks TRBD2, but there is no DNA to check that call. The CDR3 runs to 16 residues. Germline CDR1 is SGHRS and CDR2 is YFSETQ.

This chain joins TRBV15 and TRBJ1-5; lacking DNA, the TRBD1 call made by TCRdb goes unchecked. The V gene's germline CDR1 is LNHNV and CDR2 YYDKDF (reference sequence). The CDR3 spans 14 residues. CDR3 sequence: CATGRRDSNQPQHF.

V gene TRBV3-1 combines with J gene TRBJ2-1. CDR1 LGHDT and CDR2 YNNKEL come from the germline V gene (reference sequence). The length of the CDR3 is 16 residues. The CDR3 spells CASSLFHQSSYNEQFF.

The V and J genes are TRBV7-3 and TRBJ2-2; checking the TCRdb D call of TRBD1 is not possible without DNA. Looked up from germline, CDR1 is SGHTA and CDR2 is FQGTGA. The CDR3 has 15 amino acids. The CDR3 region is CASSLGGARTGELFF. The variable domain in full, with the rest retrieved from reference TRBV7-3 and TRBJ2-2, is GAGVSQTPSNKVTEKGKYVELRCDPISGHTALYWYRQSLGQGPEFLIYFQGTGAADDSGLPNDRFFAVRPEGSVSTLKIQRTERGDSAVYLCASSLGGARTGELFFGEGSRLTVL.

V and J are TRBV5-4 and TRBJ2-5; absent DNA, TCRdb's TRBD1 call cannot be checked. The CDR3 totals 19 residues. The V gene's germline CDR1 is SGHNT and CDR2 YYREEE (reference sequence). CDR3 residues: CASSSSRGQGRLSGETQYF.

The chain uses TRBV18 and TRBJ2-3; TCRdb lists TRBD1, though no DNA is available to test this call. Germline lookup yields CDR1 KGHSH and CDR2 LQKENI. There are 16 residues in the CDR3. This CDR3 reads CASSPGGRGHTDTQYF.

V is TRBV24-1 and J is TRBJ2-1; TCRdb lists TRBD2, though no DNA is available to test this call. Germline V gene lookup returns CDR1 KGHDR and CDR2 SFDVKD. The CDR3 has 17 residues. The CDR3 spells CATSDKASGGAGNEQFF.

V is TRBV6-2 or TRBV6-3 and J is TRBJ2-7; TCRdb returns TRBD2, unconfirmable since there is no DNA. The CDR3 runs 15 residues. Germline loops: CDR1 MNHEY, CDR2 SVGEGT. This CDR3 is CASSGLAGRPYEQYF.

The rearrangement links TRBV5-1 to TRBJ2-3; checking the TCRdb D call of TRBD2 is not possible without DNA. The CDR3 length is 15 residues. CDR1 is SGHRS, CDR2 YFSETQ, per germline. The CDR3 spells CASSYGQGRTDTQYF.

This rearrangement joins TRBV20-1 to TRBJ2-2; TCRdb outputs TRBD1, but without DNA this stays unchecked. Per germline, CDR1 DFQATT and CDR2 SNEGSKA (reference sequence). This CDR3 is built from 15 residues. The CDR3 sequence: CSARQGGSNTGELFF.

This chain uses TRBV7-2 with TRBJ2-7. The germline V gene encodes CDR1 SGHTA and CDR2 FQGNSA. The CDR3 has 11 amino acids. CDR3 sequence: CASSSNSEQYF.

Here the CDR3 reads CASSPLAPLTDTQYF. V and J are TRBV4-2 and TRBJ2-3; TCRdb calls TRBD1, which cannot be checked without DNA. The CDR3 is made up of 15 amino acids. In germline, CDR1 is LGHNA, CDR2 YNFKEQ.

The gene calls are TRBV27 and TRBJ2-1. CDR1 and CDR2 from the germline V gene are MNHEY and SMNVEV (reference sequence). The CDR3 runs 15 residues. CDR3 region: CASSLAGGYYNEQFF.

This CDR3 reads CSARAGVKAPTSYGYTF. The chain is built from TRBV20-1 and TRBJ1-2. CDR1 DFQATT and CDR2 SNEGSKA come from the germline V gene (reference sequence). The CDR3 runs to 17 residues.

The rearrangement links TRBV18 to TRBJ2-7; the TCRdb call, TRBD1, lacks DNA for checking. The CDR3 sequence is 15 residues long. Germline CDR1 and CDR2: KGHSH and LQKENI. This chain's CDR3 is CASSPNTGDPYEQYF.

The chain carries TRBV20-1 and TRBJ1-5; the TRBD1 assignment by TCRdb is unverifiable without DNA. Germline-derived CDR1 and CDR2 are DFQATT and SNEGSKA (reference sequence). CDR3 length: 15 residues. CDR3 amino acids: CSARERTGRGQPQHF.

This chain connects TRBV5-6 to TRBJ2-1; TCRdb's assignment of TRBD2 cannot be checked, as there is no DNA. Germline values: CDR1 SGHDT, CDR2 YYEEEE. The CDR3 contains 16 residues. CDR3 sequence reads: CASSLGETSNYNEQFF. The variable domain in full, with the rest retrieved from reference TRBV5-6 and TRBJ2-1, is DAGVTQSPTHLIKTRGQQVTLRCSPKSGHDTVSWYQQALGQGPQFIFQYYEEEERQRGNFPDRFSGHQFPNYSSELNVNALLLGDSALYLCASSLGETSNYNEQFFGPGTRLTVL.